Presented here are 12 T cell receptor beta chains from one specimen sequenced in a study of cytomegalovirus exposure and HLA in healthy donors. A multiplex PCR was run with 60 Vbeta primers and 13 Jbeta primers. Profiling relied on immunoSEQ multiplex PCR, and the TCRdb table lists in-frame clones only, not all of them. The table includes 150,000 or so clones, 65% to 80% detected once. Material for sequencing was PBMCs. The source of these receptors is a man between 18 and 35 years old in good health and CMV-seronegative.

The chain recombines TRBV19 with TRBJ2-5; D is unclear. Germline loops: CDR1 LNHDA, CDR2 SQIVND (reference sequence). V lost 7 bases and J lost 4, with 13 bases in between. This CDR3 has 13 amino acids. Here the CDR3 reads CASNTSPGETQYF. CDR3 DNA: TGTGCCAGTAATACTTCACCAGGAGAGACCCAGTACTTC. The complete variable domain, with remaining parts taken from reference TRBV19 and TRBJ2-5, reads DGGITQSPKYLFRKEGQNVTLSCEQNLNHDAMYWYRQDPGQGLRLIYYSQIVNDFQKGDIAEGYSVSREKKESFPLTVTSAQKNPTAFYLCASNTSPGETQYFGPGTRLLVL.

The V and J genes are TRBV7-2 and TRBJ1-2; D gene unclear. From germline, CDR1 is SGHTA and CDR2 FQGNSA. The CDR3 has 16 residues. Between the trimmed V and J ends, which lost 0 bases and 1 base, there was a span of 12 bases. The CDR3, as DNA: TGTGCCAGCAGCTTAGCCCCCTTCCAGGTTAACTATGGCTACACCTTC. Amino acids: CASSLAPFQVNYGYTF.

This chain joins TRBV16 and TRBJ1-2, with D unresolved. Germline V gives CDR1 KGHSY, CDR2 FQNENV. Trimming removed 0 bases at V and 8 bases at J, with 7 bases between. CDR3 length: 12 amino acids. The CDR3 bases are TGTGCCAGCAGCCAATCTACGGGAGGCTACACCTTC. It specifies CASSQSTGGYTF. Using reference TRBV16 and TRBJ1-2 for the parts outside the CDR3, the full variable domain is GEEVAQTPKHLVRGEGQKAKLYCAPIKGHSYVFWYQQVLKNEFKFLISFQNENVFDETGMPKERFSAKCLPNSPCSLEIQATKLEDSAVYFCASSQSTGGYTFGSGTRLTVV.

The chain joins TRBV11-1 to TRBJ2-1; D not certain. CDR3 length: 14 residues. From germline, CDR1 is SGHAT and CDR2 FQDESV (reference sequence). V dropped 1 base and J dropped 1 base, with 5 bases sitting between them. The chain's CDR3 is CASSLESSYNEQFF. The CDR3 DNA reads TGTGCCAGCAGCTTAGAATCGTCCTACAATGAGCAGTTCTTC.

The rearrangement joins TRBV18 to TRBJ2-3, with D possibly TRBD1 on 5 matching bases. The germline V gene encodes CDR1 KGHSH and CDR2 LQKENI. The CDR3 runs 13 residues. The V end was cut by 2 bases, the J end by 5 bases, with 8 bases between. The chain's CDR3 is CASSPGARDTQYF. For the CDR3, the DNA is TGTGCCAGCTCACCAGGGGCGCGAGATACGCAGTATTTT.

This clone showed up just a few times. The gene calls are TRBV4-3 and TRBJ1-6; D is unclear. Trimming stripped 0 bases from V and 0 bases from J, with 9 bases between. Germline V gives CDR1 LGHNA, CDR2 YSLEER. This CDR3 spans 17 amino acids. Here the CDR3 reads CASSQDFGSSYNSPLHF. DNA for the CDR3: TGCGCCAGCAGCCAAGATTTCGGGAGCTCCTATAATTCACCCCTCCACTTT.

The rearrangement uses TRBV27 and TRBJ1-5, with D tentatively TRBD1 (5 bases). The ends were cut back, 2 bases at V and 4 bases at J, with 15 bases in the middle. The CDR3 runs 16 residues. Germline lookup yields CDR1 MNHEY and CDR2 SMNVEV (reference sequence). CDR3 amino acids: CASSLRGFRRNQPQHF. CDR3 bases: TGTGCCAGCAGTTTACGGGGGTTTAGGAGAAATCAGCCCCAGCATTTT.

The V and J genes are TRBV5-1 and TRBJ1-3, with D maybe TRBD1 (5 bases). Germline CDR1 SGHRS, CDR2 YFSETQ. Trimming took off 4 bases at V and 1 base at J, with 9 bases between the two ends. The CDR3 is made up of 14 amino acids. This chain's CDR3 is CASSAQGSGNTIYF. As DNA, the CDR3 is TGCGCCAGCAGCGCCCAGGGTTCTGGAAACACCATATATTTT. The full variable domain, rest sourced from reference TRBV5-1 and TRBJ1-3, is KAGVTQTPRYLIKTRGQQVTLSCSPISGHRSVSWYQQTPGQGLQFLFEYFSETQRNKGNFPGRFSGRQFSNSRSEMNVSTLELGDSALYLCASSAQGSGNTIYFGEGSWLTVV.

The chain combines TRBV18 with TRBJ1-6; no clear D gene. The CDR3 runs 13 residues. CDR1 is KGHSH and CDR2 is LQKENI in the germline V gene. V was cut by 6 bases and J by 9 bases, with 12 bases left in between. CDR3 amino acids: CASSPWEVSPLHF. The CDR3 nucleotides are TGTGCCAGCTCCCCCTGGGAGGTTTCACCCCTCCACTTT.

The chain joins TRBV7-8 to TRBJ1-6; possibly TRBD1 for D (5 bases). CDR1 is SGHVS, CDR2 FQNEAQ, per germline. The germline V and J ends were trimmed by 1 base and 9 bases, with 16 bases remaining between them. CDR3 length: 16 residues. For the CDR3, the DNA is TGTGCCAGCAGCTTAGTGCGGGGGAGTAACAGTTCACCCCTCCACTTT. Its translation is CASSLVRGSNSSPLHF.

On this clone itself: Other DNA variants within this sample encode the same CDR3. V gene TRBV6-5 combines with J gene TRBJ2-1, with 10 bases lining up with TRBD2. The germline V gene has CDR1 MNHEY and CDR2 SVGAGI. The CDR3 totals 15 residues. Unmatched junction bases numbered 2, after V lost 6 bases and J lost 0 bases. CDR3 protein: CASSPSGGSYNEQFF. The CDR3 DNA reads as TGTGCCAGCAGCCCTAGCGGGGGCTCCTACAATGAGCAGTTCTTC.

This rearrangement joins TRBV7-8 to TRBJ2-7; TRBD1 matches 7 bases. CDR3 length: 14 amino acids. Germline V lookup: CDR1 SGHVS, CDR2 FQNEAQ. The J segment lost 2 bases and the V segment lost 2 bases, leaving 3 bases of the junction unmatched. Here the CDR3 DNA reads TGTGCCAGCAGCTTACATCAGGGGGCCTACGAGCAGTACGTC. Its protein is CASSLHQGAYEQYV.